This entry describes one T cell receptor (beta chain). Following extraction, RNA underwent reverse transcription to cDNA, which served as the sequencing template. Here immunoSEQ multiplex PCR was the method, and the copy in TCRdb shows in-frame clones only, minus some. The sample has more than 95,000 clones, 55% seen once. These data belong to a study of CD8+ T cells in alopecia areata. V lost 8 bases and J lost 2, with 6 bases in between. Germline CDR1 and CDR2: MDHEN and SYDVKM. The CDR3 covers 11 residues. The source material was CD4+ T cells sorted from blood. The receptor was derived from a human donor in good health. The V and J genes are TRBV28 and TRBJ1-2, with D hard to call. The CDR3 spells CASFTNYGYTF. The CDR3 DNA follows: TGTGCCAGCTTTACCAACTATGGCTACACCTTC.